Presented here are 7 T cell receptor beta chains from one specimen sequenced in a study of T-cell memory formation after mild COVID-19. TCRdb re-called the 5' RACE reads with MiXCR, one entry per CDR3 protein. Of hundreds of thousands of distinct CDR3 sequences detected, about 23% appear once; the ten largest clones hold around 12%. Sequencing was carried out using PBMCs or a T cell subset sorted from them (not recorded which). These receptors were taken from an adult woman who had mild COVID-19 (a few samples of this study predate the infection). Cell type and time point are not known.

This clonotype was counted a few times. The CDR3 nucleotides are TGTGCCATCAGTTTCCGGGGGGACGAGCAGTACTTC. Translating gives CAISFRGDEQYF. The rearrangement links TRBV10-3 to TRBJ2-7, with 7 bases identical to TRBD2. CDR1 is ENHRY, CDR2 SYGVKD, per germline. This CDR3 is built from 12 residues. Trimming took 5 bases from V and 5 from J; bases not matched to a gene: 3.

This clonotype appeared a few times. The chain has TRBV24-1 and TRBJ2-1; TRBD2 agrees at 8 bases. Germline CDR1 and CDR2: KGHDR and SFDVKD. This CDR3 has 16 amino acids. J gave up 7 bases and V 1 base, and 8 bases lay outside the gene matches. The CDR3 reads CATSDFTGGPENEQFF. CDR3 bases: TGTGCCACCAGTGATTTTACGGGAGGGCCAGAGAATGAGCAGTTCTTC.

This clonotype turned up a few times. V usage is TRBV24-1 and J usage is TRBJ2-1; 11 nucleotides line up with TRBD2. CDR1 KGHDR and CDR2 SFDVKD come from the germline V gene. Unmatched junction bases numbered 3, after V lost 2 bases and J lost 4 bases. The CDR3 is made up of 16 amino acids. The CDR3, as DNA: TGTGCCACCAGTGATTCCGGGACTAGCGGTTACAATGAGCAGTTCTTC. Amino acids: CATSDSGTSGYNEQFF.

This chain uses TRBV4-2 with TRBJ2-3; 10 bases match TRBD2. The CDR3 totals 13 residues. CDR1 and CDR2 from the germline V gene are LGHNA and YNFKEQ. Germline trimming cut 3 bases from V and 13 bases from J; bases unmatched to any gene: 7. As DNA, the CDR3 is TGTGCCAGCAGCCAGGGTTTTAGCGGGGGGAAGTATTTT. This codes for CASSQGFSGGKYF.

The rearrangement joins TRBV6-6 to TRBJ1-2, with D perhaps TRBD1 (6 bases). The V gene lost 5 bases and the J gene lost 2 bases, with 12 bases spanning the gap. Germline values: CDR1 MNHNY, CDR2 SVGAGI (reference sequence). The CDR3 extends over 14 amino acids. The CDR3 reads CASSGDRRNYGYTF. The CDR3 bases are TGTGCCAGCAGTGGCGACAGGCGGAACTATGGCTACACCTTC.

This clonotype was seen a few times. The J gene is TRBJ2-7, the V gene TRBV7-8; 8 positions match TRBD1. V shed 5 bases, J shed 3 bases, and the junction held 9 bases outside the gene matches. Per the germline V gene, CDR1 is SGHVS and CDR2 is FQNEAQ. This CDR3 comprises 15 residues. The CDR3 DNA reads as TGTGCCAGCAGCGTAGGACAGGGTAATGGCTACGAGCAGTACTTC. Translation gives CASSVGQGNGYEQYF.

V is TRBV3-1 and J is TRBJ1-2, with 12 bases matching TRBD1. The J segment lost 3 bases and the V segment lost 3 bases, leaving 5 bases of the junction unmatched. CDR1 and CDR2 (germline): LGHDT, YNNKEL (reference sequence). CDR3 length: 16 residues. The CDR3: CASSQGQGASYYGYTF. The CDR3 DNA is TGTGCCAGCAGCCAGGGACAGGGGGCCAGCTACTATGGCTACACCTTC.